These T cell receptor beta chains were read from a single sample in a study of vaccination effects on CD4 cells after COVID-19. These receptors have no known antigen. Libraries were prepared by immunoSEQ multiplex PCR; TCRdb keeps only in-frame clonotypes and omits some of them. The sample lists just under 75,000 clones; around 70% were seen once. The source material was CD4+ T cells from PBMCs cultured without peptide, sampled after COVID-19 vaccination. These receptors all stem from a human donor who received a COVID-19 vaccine. Both conserved end residues are part of each CDR3. The D gene is left open where the match is weak. Where a row states a size, it is once, few, many or the class of an expanded clone; other rows omit it.

V: TRBV6-5; J: TRBJ1-6; D: NA; size: NA; DNA: TGTGCCAGCAGTTACTCGAGGATAAATTCACCCCTCCACTTT; CDR3: CASSYSRINSPLHF
V: TRBV27; J: TRBJ1-2; D: NA; size: NA; DNA: TGTGCCAGCAGTTCCCTGGGGAGCTCGTATGGCTACACCTTC; CDR3: CASSSLGSSYGYTF
V: TRBV5-1; J: TRBJ2-2; D: NA; size: NA; DNA: TGCGCCAGCGTGGCCCCCGGGACTGGGAACACCGGGGAGCTGTTTTTT; CDR3: CASVAPGTGNTGELFF
V: TRBV6-5; J: TRBJ2-5; D: TRBD2; size: NA; DNA: TGTGCCAGCAGAGGCGGGGGGGCCGCAGAGACCCAGTACTTC; CDR3: CASRGGGAAETQYF
V: TRBV19; J: TRBJ2-5; D: TRBD2; size: NA; DNA: TGTGCCACCCAGACTAGCGGGGCGGCGGAGACCCAGTACTTC; CDR3: CATQTSGAAETQYF
V: TRBV18; J: TRBJ1-1; D: TRBD1; size: once; DNA: TGTGCCAGCTCACCGGGACAGGGTGAAGCTTTCTTT; CDR3: CASSPGQGEAFF
V: TRBV7-6; J: TRBJ2-1; D: TRBD1; size: NA; DNA: TGTGCCAGCAGCTTAGGTAACAGGGGAACCTCCTACAATGAGCAGTTCTTC; CDR3: CASSLGNRGTSYNEQFF
V: TRBV29-1; J: TRBJ1-2; D: TRBD1; size: few; DNA: TGCAGCGTTCGTGGACAGGGGAATGGCTACACCTTC; CDR3: CSVRGQGNGYTF
V: TRBV7-2; J: TRBJ1-1; D: NA; size: NA; DNA: TGTGCCAGCAGCTTTCGTGGGGCGTCGAACACTGAAGCTTTCTTT; CDR3: CASSFRGASNTEAFF
V: TRBV3-1/TRBV3-2; J: TRBJ2-5; D: NA; size: few; DNA: TGTGCCAGCAGCCAGGCTAGGACCCAGTACTTC; CDR3: CASSQARTQYF
V: TRBV6-4; J: TRBJ1-6; D: TRBD1; size: NA; DNA: TGTGCCAGCAGCCCGACAGGGAGCTATAATTCACCCCTCCACTTT; CDR3: CASSPTGSYNSPLHF